This record looks at one T cell receptor beta chain sequence and its context. This CDR3 contains 12 residues. With 6 bases removed from V and 8 bases from J, the gap between germline ends came to 10 bases. This entry comes from a study of blood T cell repertoires in COVID-19. Study at large: Whether acute or convalescent, the COVID-19 samples came from the United States, Italy and Spain. T cells, B-cell-depleted T cells, or PBMCs provided the cDNA or gDNA that served as material.

Study processing details: Amplification from reference gene primers served as the basis for estimated nucleated cell counts. The repertoire was sequenced with immunoSEQ multiplex PCR; TCRdb's copy has only in-frame clones and lacks some. Clonal size and the V and J genes are those of that table, whereas D and trimming came from the DNA. Of roughly 80,000 clones in the sample, 84% were seen once. This receptor was obtained from a man in his fifties or sixties with acute or convalescent COVID-19. Sequenced input: peripheral blood. This rearrangement joins TRBV12-3 or TRBV12-4 to TRBJ2-2; the D is unclear. CDR3 DNA sequence: TGTGCCAGCAGCCCGGTTTATGGGGAGCTGTTTTTT. Translating it yields CASSPVYGELFF.